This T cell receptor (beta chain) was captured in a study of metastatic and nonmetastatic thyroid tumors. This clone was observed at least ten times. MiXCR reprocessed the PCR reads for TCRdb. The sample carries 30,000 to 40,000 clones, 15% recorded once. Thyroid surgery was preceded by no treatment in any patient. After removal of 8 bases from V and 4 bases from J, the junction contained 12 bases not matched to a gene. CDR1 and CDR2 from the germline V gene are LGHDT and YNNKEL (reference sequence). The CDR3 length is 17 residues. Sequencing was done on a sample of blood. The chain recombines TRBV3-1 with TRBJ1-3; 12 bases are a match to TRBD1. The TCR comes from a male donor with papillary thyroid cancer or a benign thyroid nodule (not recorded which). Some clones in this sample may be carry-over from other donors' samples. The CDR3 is CASRRAPGTGGGNTIYF. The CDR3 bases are TGTGCCAGCCGGAGAGCCCCTGGGACAGGGGGCGGAAACACCATATATTTT.